This T cell receptor beta chain originates from a study of cytomegalovirus exposure and HLA in healthy donors. General observations from the study: The later analysis indicated that the majority of CMV-associated TCR beta chains appeared HLA-restricted. The study listed 150 to 200 cytomegalovirus-associated TCR beta chains.

Healthy bone marrow donors made up the donors. This CDR3 spans 17 amino acids. Germline CDR1 reads SEHNR; CDR2 reads FQNEAQ (reference sequence). The PCR used 60 Vbeta and 13 Jbeta primers. The table came from immunoSEQ multiplex PCR; TCRdb's copy has only in-frame clones and leaves some out. The table has 120,000 or so clones, approximately 83% seen once; the top ten hold 3.6%. A remark on this clone: The antigen is undetermined. A junction boundary mismatches the germline segment, possibly from a read error.

This clonotype was sampled from a woman in her thirties or forties in good health and CMV-seropositive. The rearrangement joins TRBV7-9 to TRBJ2-2; 10 bases line up with TRBD1. Input material: PBMCs. DNA for the CDR3: TGTTCCAGCAGCTTAGGAGTCTTGGGACAGGGGACCGGGGAGCTGTTTTTT. Translated: CSSSLGVLGQGTGELFF.